This entry lists 8 T cell receptor beta chains sequenced from one sample in a study of blood T cells in healthy people across ages. A sample-barcoded 5' primer and a J-beta primer mix were used in a second PCR of about 7 to 12 cycles. TCRdb re-derived calls from the 5' RACE reads in MiXCR, one entry per CDR3 protein. In the table there are 800,000 to 950,000 distinct CDR3 sequences, around 36% of which are singletons. Sequences were obtained from blood. These receptors came from a man aged 18 to 29 in good health.

The chain recombines TRBV20-1 with TRBJ2-5; tentative D call: TRBD1 (6 bases). This CDR3 region has 15 residues. V shed 1 base and J shed 1 base, with 13 bases lying between them. CDR1 is DFQATT and CDR2 is SNEGSKA in the germline V gene (reference sequence). In DNA, the CDR3 is TGCAGTGCTAGAGCCAGGACAGAGCCCCAAGAGACCCAGTACTTC. Its protein is CSARARTEPQETQYF.

This clonotype has a count of ten or more. The chain couples TRBV12-3 or TRBV12-4 to TRBJ1-2, with D possibly TRBD1 on 5 matching bases. The CDR3 has 14 amino acids. Trimming removed 3 bases from V and 5 bases from J, with 13 bases in between. The CDR3, as DNA: TGTGCCAGCAGTTTGGGAGGGGTGGGGTATGGCTACACCTTC. Amino acids: CASSLGGVGYGYTF.

The chain is built from TRBV29-1 and TRBJ2-2; D gene ambiguous. The CDR3 covers 13 residues. From germline, CDR1 is SQVTM and CDR2 ANQGSEA. V dropped 3 bases and J dropped 3 bases, with 8 bases sitting between them. CDR3 protein: CSVESLDTGELFF. The CDR3, as DNA: TGCAGCGTTGAGTCCCTGGACACCGGGGAGCTGTTTTTT.

In its sample, this clonotype was seen many times. This rearrangement joins TRBV27 to TRBJ2-1; D is perhaps TRBD1 (5 bases). V was clipped by 4 bases and J by 4 bases, with 14 bases between them. CDR3 length: 15 residues. Germline V lookup: CDR1 MNHEY, CDR2 SMNVEV (reference sequence). The CDR3 protein is CASSWRPAGYNEQFF. CDR3 nucleotide sequence: TGTGCCAGCAGTTGGCGGCCGGCAGGGTACAATGAGCAGTTCTTC.

Many counts were recorded for this clonotype. For the CDR3, the DNA is TGTGCCAGCAGCTCCGACAGGATCCGTAATGAAAAACTGTTTTTT. It encodes CASSSDRIRNEKLFF. The chain joins TRBV7-2 to TRBJ1-4; a weak D match, TRBD1 (6 bases). This CDR3 spans 15 amino acids. From germline, CDR1 is SGHTA and CDR2 FQGNSA. Trimming left V 4 bases short and J 4 bases short, with 13 bases between.

The V and J genes are TRBV30 and TRBJ1-2; D gene unclear. The length of the CDR3 is 14 residues. Germline assignment: CDR1 GTSNPN and CDR2 SVGIG (reference sequence). V was clipped by 4 bases and J by 8 bases, with 20 bases between them. The CDR3 spells CAWIRTRRSGGYTF. In DNA, the CDR3 is TGTGCCTGGATTAGAACTAGGCGATCTGGGGGCTACACCTTC.

The rearrangement joins TRBV25-1 to TRBJ2-7; D is undetermined. In germline, CDR1 is MGHDK, CDR2 SYGVNS. This CDR3 is built from 11 residues. Deletions cut 7 bases from V and 4 bases from J, with 8 bases between. The CDR3 DNA sequence: TGTGCCAGCATGCTCGCGTACGAGCAGTACTTC. Translated, it gives CASMLAYEQYF.

This clonotype came up a few times. The chain combines TRBV5-1 with TRBJ2-1, with 7 positions matching TRBD1. Germline lookup yields CDR1 SGHRS and CDR2 YFSETQ. CDR3 length: 12 residues. V dropped 4 bases and J dropped 9; count of bases not matched to a gene: 4. CDR3 protein: CASSRDRIEQFF. The CDR3, as DNA: TGCGCCAGCAGCCGGGACAGAATTGAGCAGTTCTTC.